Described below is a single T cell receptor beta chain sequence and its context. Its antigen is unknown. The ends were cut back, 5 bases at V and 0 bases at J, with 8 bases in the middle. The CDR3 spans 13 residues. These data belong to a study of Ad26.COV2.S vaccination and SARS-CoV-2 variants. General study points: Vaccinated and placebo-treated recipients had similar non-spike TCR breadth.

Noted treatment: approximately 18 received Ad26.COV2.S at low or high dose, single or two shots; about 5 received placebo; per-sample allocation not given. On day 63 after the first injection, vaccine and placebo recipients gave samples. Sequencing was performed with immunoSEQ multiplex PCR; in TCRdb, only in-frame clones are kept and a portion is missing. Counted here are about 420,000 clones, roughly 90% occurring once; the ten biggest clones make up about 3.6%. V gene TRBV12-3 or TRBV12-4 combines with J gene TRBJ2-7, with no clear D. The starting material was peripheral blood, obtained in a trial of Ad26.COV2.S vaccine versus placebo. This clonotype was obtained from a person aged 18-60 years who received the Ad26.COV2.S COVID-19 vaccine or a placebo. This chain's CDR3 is CASSPTSSYEQYF. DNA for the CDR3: TGTGCCAGCAGTCCAACGAGCTCCTACGAGCAGTACTTC.